One and the same sample provided the 4 T cell receptor beta chains below, sequenced in a study of PD-1 blockade in classical Hodgkin lymphoma. Each and every patient relapsed after autologous stem cell transplantation, and patients got differing brentuximab vedotin exposure. Some clones are missing from TCRdb's copy, which holds only in-frame ones; the method was immunoSEQ multiplex PCR. The sample lists some 96,000 clones, around four fifths seen once, with approximately 12% in the top ten. The specimen was peripheral blood mononuclear cells (PBMCs), collected at baseline. These receptors all stem from a human donor with classical Hodgkin lymphoma.

V gene TRBV19 combines with J gene TRBJ1-2; TRBD1 might be the D (5 bases). The germline CDR1 and CDR2 sequences are LNHDA and SQIVND (reference sequence). The CDR3 sequence is 15 residues long. V was shortened by 3 bases and J by 0 bases, with 11 bases between the two germline ends. This CDR3 is CASSIAGRANYGYTF. Written as DNA, the CDR3 is TGTGCCAGTAGTATCGCTGGCAGGGCTAACTATGGCTACACCTTC.

The CDR3 spells CAISARLNPSYEQYF. The CDR3, as DNA: TGTGCCATCAGTGCGCGTCTTAACCCATCCTACGAGCAGTACTTC. The chain recombines TRBV10-3 with TRBJ2-7, with D unresolved. Deletions cut 4 bases from V and 1 base from J, with 14 bases between. The CDR3 is 15 residues long. CDR1 is ENHRY and CDR2 is SYGVKD in the germline V gene.

The rearrangement uses TRBV11-3 and TRBJ2-2; D unclear. CDR1 is SGHNT, CDR2 YENEEA, per germline. Trimming took 4 bases from V and 5 from J, leaving 14 bases between them. This CDR3 is 15 amino acids long. CDR3 sequence: CASSSREAGTGELFF. The CDR3 bases are TGTGCCAGCAGCTCCCGCGAGGCAGGAACCGGGGAGCTGTTTTTT.

The chain couples TRBV4-1 to TRBJ2-5; D gene unclear. Looked up from germline, CDR1 is MGHRA and CDR2 is YSYEKL. This CDR3 region has 13 residues. V was shortened by 1 base and J by 5 bases, with 8 bases between the two germline ends. The CDR3: CASSQVGYETQYF. In DNA, the CDR3 is TGCGCCAGCAGCCAAGTAGGGTACGAGACCCAGTACTTC.